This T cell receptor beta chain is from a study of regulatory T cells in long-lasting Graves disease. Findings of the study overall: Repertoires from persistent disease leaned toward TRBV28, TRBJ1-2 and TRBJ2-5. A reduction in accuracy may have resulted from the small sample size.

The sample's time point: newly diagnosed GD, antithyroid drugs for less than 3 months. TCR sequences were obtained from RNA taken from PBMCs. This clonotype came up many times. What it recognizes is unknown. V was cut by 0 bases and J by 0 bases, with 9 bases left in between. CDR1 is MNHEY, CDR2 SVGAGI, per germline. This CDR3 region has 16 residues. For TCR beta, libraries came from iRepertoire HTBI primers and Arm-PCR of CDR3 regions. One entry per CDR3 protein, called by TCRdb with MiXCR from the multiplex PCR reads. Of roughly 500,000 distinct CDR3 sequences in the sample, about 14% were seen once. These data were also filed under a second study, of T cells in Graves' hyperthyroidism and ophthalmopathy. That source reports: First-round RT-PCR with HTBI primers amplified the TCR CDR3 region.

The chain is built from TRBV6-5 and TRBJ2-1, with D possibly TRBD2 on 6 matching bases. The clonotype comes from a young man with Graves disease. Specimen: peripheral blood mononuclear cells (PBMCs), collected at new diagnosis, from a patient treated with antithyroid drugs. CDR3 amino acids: CASSYSGLSSYNEQFF. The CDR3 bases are TGTGCCAGCAGTTACTCAGGACTAAGCTCCTACAATGAGCAGTTCTTC.